Following are 5 T cell receptor beta chains from one sample sequenced in a study of blood T cells in healthy people across ages. A J-beta primer mix and a sample-barcoded 5' primer were used in a second PCR of about 7 to 11 cycles. MiXCR, applied by TCRdb to the 5' RACE reads, yields one record per CDR3 protein. In the table there are 850,000 or so distinct CDR3 sequences, under 35% of which are singletons. Sequencing was performed on blood. Every receptor here comes from a woman aged 80 or over in good health.

This clonotype was seen at least ten times. The genes are TRBV4-3 and TRBJ2-3; D perhaps matches TRBD2 (6 bases). V gave up 3 bases and J gave up 6 bases, with 16 bases separating them. This CDR3 is 15 amino acids long. CDR1 is LGHNA and CDR2 is YSLEER in the germline V gene. The CDR3 region is CASSQRGPPVDTQYF. CDR3 nucleotides: TGCGCCAGCAGCCAGCGGGGCCCCCCCGTGGATACGCAGTATTTT.

Ten or more counts support this clonotype. The chain couples TRBV3-1 to TRBJ2-7; D may be TRBD1 (5 bases). The CDR3 sequence is 14 residues long. The germline V gene has CDR1 LGHDT and CDR2 YNNKEL (reference sequence). Trimming pared 4 bases from V and 4 bases from J, leaving 14 bases between. The CDR3 loop is CASSPRGSSYEQYF. CDR3 DNA: TGTGCCAGCAGCCCAAGGGGCAGCTCATACGAGCAGTACTTC.

Of note for this clonotype: Given a much more abundant clone one base away, this may be a read error. The chain recombines TRBV12-3 or TRBV12-4 with TRBJ2-7; the D is unclear. The CDR3 length is 13 residues. The CDR3 DNA sequence: TGTGCCAGCCGTTTCGACTCACGGACCGAGCAGTACTTC. Translating it yields CASRFDSRTEQYF.

The rearrangement uses TRBV20-1 and TRBJ2-2; the D call may be TRBD1 or TRBD2 (6 bases each). The CDR3 is 15 residues long. Germline loops: CDR1 DFQATT, CDR2 SNEGSKA (reference sequence). V was clipped by 3 bases and J by 2 bases, with 13 bases between them. This chain's CDR3 is CSASPGALNTGELFF. The CDR3, as DNA: TGCAGTGCTAGTCCGGGGGCCCTCAACACCGGGGAGCTGTTTTTT.

There are many counts of this clonotype. The chain carries TRBV27 and TRBJ1-6, with D possibly TRBD1 on 5 matching bases. CDR1 is MNHEY and CDR2 is SMNVEV in the germline V gene (reference sequence). V was shortened by 3 bases and J by 4 bases, with 10 bases between the two germline ends. CDR3 length: 15 amino acids. CDR3 in amino acids: CASSFGQGYNSPLHF. The DNA for the CDR3 is TGTGCCAGCAGTTTCGGGCAGGGTTATAATTCACCCCTCCACTTT.